These 14 T cell receptor beta chains share one sample of origin, sequenced in a study of beta chain features in type 1 diabetes. What was sequenced were expressed TCRB transcripts, since all of the isolated RNA had been reverse transcribed. TCRdb keeps only in-frame clones here, not all; method: immunoSEQ multiplex PCR. The sample lists 120,000 to 150,000 clones, 6.9% seen once, with around 1.5% in the top ten. Material: central memory CD4+ T cells from blood. The receptors here all came from a woman in her twenties or thirties in good health.

This chain joins TRBV30 and TRBJ2-5; 7 bases are a match to TRBD2. Per germline, CDR1 GTSNPN and CDR2 SVGIG (reference sequence). The CDR3 extends over 15 amino acids. With 2 bases clipped from V and 5 bases from J, the junction kept 11 bases outside the gene matches. The CDR3 DNA follows: TGTGCCTGGAGTAGGGGCGGGAGCTTCTCGGAGACCCAGTACTTC. This translates into CAWSRGGSFSETQYF.

The chain recombines TRBV7-6 with TRBJ2-2, with D possibly being TRBD1 (6 bases). Trimming took 2 bases from V and 5 from J, leaving 12 bases between them. CDR3 size: 15 residues. The germline gives CDR1 SGHVS, CDR2 FNYEAQ. DNA of the CDR3: TGTGCCAGCAGCTTAACCTACAGGGAAACCGGGGAGCTGTTTTTT. Its translation is CASSLTYRETGELFF.

The chain links TRBV10-3 to TRBJ2-7; 8 positions match TRBD2. The ends lost 5 bases at V and 6 bases at J; junction bases unmatched: 3. Looked up from germline, CDR1 is ENHRY and CDR2 is SYGVKD. The CDR3 contains 12 residues. CDR3 nucleotides: TGTGCCATCAGTCCCACTAGCGGCGAGCAGTACTTC. Translation gives CAISPTSGEQYF.

The chain couples TRBV5-5 to TRBJ2-6; 9 bases agree with TRBD1. This CDR3 spans 16 amino acids. V was clipped by 4 bases and J by 4 bases; unmatched bases: 6. CDR1 is SGHKS, CDR2 YYEKEE, per germline (reference sequence). The CDR3 reads CASSRTGGNGANVLTF. The CDR3 DNA sequence: TGTGCCAGCAGCCGTACAGGGGGCAACGGGGCCAACGTCCTGACTTTC. The full variable domain, rest sourced from reference TRBV5-5 and TRBJ2-6, is DAGVTQSPTHLIKTRGQQVTLRCSPISGHKSVSWYQQVLGQGPQFIFQYYEKEERGRGNFPDRFSARQFPNYSSELNVNALLLGDSALYLCASSRTGGNGANVLTFGAGSRLTVL.

This clone was picked up a small number of times. V usage is TRBV5-1 and J usage is TRBJ1-2; D is perhaps TRBD1 (5 bases). V dropped 7 bases and J dropped 4 bases, with 17 bases sitting between them. The CDR3 length is 14 residues. Germline loops: CDR1 SGHRS, CDR2 YFSETQ. The chain's CDR3 is CASGAQSGSYGYTF. The CDR3 region has the DNA TGCGCCAGCGGGGCACAATCGGGCTCCTATGGCTACACCTTC.

The sample holds many counts of this clone. The V and J genes are TRBV9 and TRBJ2-1; D is possibly TRBD2 (5 bases). The CDR3 length is 13 residues. Deletions cut 0 bases from V and 12 bases from J, with 13 bases between. Germline CDR1 SGDLS, CDR2 YYNGEE. CDR3 sequence reads: CASSVEDLATQFF. The CDR3 DNA reads TGTGCCAGCAGCGTAGAAGACCTAGCTACGCAGTTCTTC.

The chain recombines TRBV6-6 with TRBJ2-5, with D unresolved. The CDR3 sequence is 11 residues long. CDR1 MNHNY and CDR2 SVGAGI come from the germline V gene (reference sequence). V lost 10 bases and J 4 bases, leaving 10 bases between the germline ends. CDR3 nucleotides: TGTGCCATCGGAGCCCTAGAGACCCAGTACTTC. This encodes CAIGALETQYF.

This clone showed up many times. The chain carries TRBV7-8 and TRBJ2-5; 10 bases match TRBD2. The junction had 5 bases not matched to a gene; V was cut back by 0 bases and J by 1 base. This CDR3 is 17 amino acids long. Per germline, CDR1 SGHVS and CDR2 FQNEAQ. The CDR3 DNA sequence: TGTGCCAGCAGCTTAGCGGGCCTAGCGGGAGCCCAAGAGACCCAGTACTTC. It is translated as CASSLAGLAGAQETQYF.

The chain uses TRBV10-3 and TRBJ1-2; 7 positions agree with TRBD1. The CDR3 totals 16 residues. Per germline, CDR1 ENHRY and CDR2 SYGVKD. J was trimmed by 6 bases and V by 0 bases; bases with no gene match: 10. The CDR3 DNA follows: TGTGCCATCAGTGAGTCGACCAGGGGGGCGCACAATGGCTACACCTTC. Translated, it gives CAISESTRGAHNGYTF.

This clone was recorded at least ten times. The chain uses TRBV5-1 and TRBJ2-3; 13 positions match TRBD2. Trimming removed 0 bases from V and 1 base from J; junction bases left unmatched: 2. CDR1 is SGHRS, CDR2 YFSETQ, per germline. The CDR3 has 17 residues. The CDR3 sequence is CASSLGGLAGGTDTQYF. CDR3 bases: TGCGCCAGCAGCTTGGGAGGACTAGCGGGAGGCACAGATACGCAGTATTTT.

A few counts support this clone. The gene calls are TRBV11-2 and TRBJ2-2; 7 bases agree with TRBD1. V lost 5 bases to trimming and J lost 6 bases; unmatched junction nucleotides: 6. The CDR3 covers 14 residues. Germline V gives CDR1 SGHAT, CDR2 FQNNGV. The CDR3 bases are TGTGCCAGCAGCGCTAGACAGGGACCCGGGGAGCTGTTTTTT. It yields the protein CASSARQGPGELFF.

With regard to this clone: The same CDR3 also results from other DNA sequences found in this sample. The rearrangement joins TRBV15 to TRBJ2-5; 7 bases map to TRBD2. This CDR3 comprises 14 residues. Germline trimming cut 1 base from V and 5 bases from J; bases unmatched to any gene: 4. Per germline, CDR1 LNHNV and CDR2 YYDKDF (reference sequence). The CDR3 protein is CATSRGGSGETQYF. The DNA of the CDR3 is TGTGCCACCAGCAGAGGCGGGAGTGGGGAGACCCAGTACTTC.

This sequence joins TRBV2 and TRBJ2-1; 12 bases match TRBD2. The germline V gene encodes CDR1 SNHLY and CDR2 FYNNEI. The CDR3 is 16 amino acids. The V gene end was trimmed by 6 bases and the J gene end by 7 bases; junction bases not matched to a gene: 10. CDR3: CASRAGLAGRGNEQFF. DNA of the CDR3: TGTGCCAGCAGGGCCGGACTAGCGGGACGAGGGAATGAGCAGTTCTTC.

The chain joins TRBV18 to TRBJ2-4; TRBD1 agrees at 11 bases. This CDR3 has 17 residues. Trimming removed 4 bases from V and 2 bases from J; junction bases left unmatched: 7. Germline V gene lookup returns CDR1 KGHSH and CDR2 LQKENI. CDR3 residues: CASSLSGTGGTKNIQYF. The DNA of the CDR3 is TGTGCCAGCTCACTCTCCGGGACAGGGGGGACCAAAAACATTCAGTACTTC.